The source of this TCR beta chain is a study of T cells in Graves' hyperthyroidism and ophthalmopathy. In the study overall: Prior to any treatment, at the point of initial diagnosis, peripheral blood was collected. General study findings and limits: The majority of expanded thyroid clonotypes above 0.001 also appeared in blood. In validation, the model predicted ophthalmopathy. These predictions came a median roughly 6 months before onset.

This clonotype was seen many times. Its antigen is still unknown. From RNA transcripts, TCR beta CDR3 regions were amplified. With the HTBI primer set, the TCR CDR3 went through a first round of RT-PCR. TCRdb re-called the multiplex PCR reads with MiXCR, one entry per CDR3 protein. The sample contains approximately 600,000 distinct CDR3 sequences, 14% of which appear only once. Germline V lookup: CDR1 MNHEY, CDR2 SMNVEV (reference sequence). The CDR3 has 13 residues. Unmatched junction bases numbered 4, after V lost 6 bases and J lost 4 bases. Patients showing uncontrolled infection, other autoimmune disease, pregnancy or lactation were ineligible.

V is TRBV27 and J is TRBJ1-2; 8 nucleotides match TRBD1. Input material: blood. The receptor's source is a woman in her twenties or thirties with Graves' hyperthyroidism that later progressed to Graves' ophthalmopathy. The CDR3 nucleotides read TGTGCCAGCAGGGGACAGGCCCTCTATGGCTACACCTTC. As protein: CASRGQALYGYTF.